This T cell receptor (beta chain) is from a study of blood T cell repertoires in COVID-19. About the study: From T cells, B-cell-depleted T cells, or PBMCs came the material, which was cDNA or gDNA.

Under the authors' procedure: Amplifying reference gene primers gave estimates of nucleated cell counts. The protocol was immunoSEQ multiplex PCR, while the TCRdb copy is restricted to in-frame clones and leaves out a portion. Clone size and the V and J calls come from that table; the DNA yielded D and trimming. This table has over 200,000 clones, approximately 86% appearing once. Ages ranged from roughly 18 to 100 years, with residence in around 24 US areas. Cohort assignment relied on participant-reported clinical history. V shed 6 bases, J shed 8 bases, and the junction held 6 bases outside the gene matches. The CDR3 loop spans 12 amino acids. CDR1 and CDR2 (germline): MGHDK, SYGVNS.

What was sequenced was PBMCs or T cells enriched from blood (not recorded which). The chain recombines TRBV25-1 with TRBJ1-2; TRBD1 agrees at 7 bases. The source of this sequence is a man between 18 and 35 years old with acute COVID-19. The CDR3 reads CASRTGRKGYTF. As DNA, the CDR3 is TGTGCCAGCAGGACAGGGAGAAAGGGCTACACCTTC.